These 20 T cell receptor beta chains originate from one sample sequenced in a study of T-cell memory formation after mild COVID-19. TCRdb reprocessed the 5' RACE reads via MiXCR and lists one record per CDR3 protein. This sample has 100,000 to 150,000 distinct CDR3 sequences; about 15% occur once, and the top ten carry 4.5% to 6.5%. Sequencing input: PBMCs or a T cell subset sorted from them (not recorded which). These receptors were taken from a man younger than 35 who had mild COVID-19 (a few samples of this study predate the infection). Cell type and time point are not known.

This clonotype was observed a few times. The chain joins TRBV7-3 to TRBJ2-1, with 8 positions matching TRBD1. V lost 6 bases and J lost 0; bases outside the gene matches: 13. Germline V gene data show CDR1 as SGHTA and CDR2 as FQGTGA. CDR3 length equals 18 residues. CDR3 amino acids: CASSSRTGLGSSYNEQFF. The CDR3, as DNA: TGTGCCAGCAGTTCCCGGACAGGGTTAGGGAGCTCCTACAATGAGCAGTTCTTC.

V and J are TRBV20-1 and TRBJ2-1; the D gene is possibly TRBD1 (6 bases). Germline V gene sequence: CDR1 DFQATT, CDR2 SNEGSKA (reference sequence). The ends were cut back, 4 bases at V and 5 bases at J, with 12 bases in the middle. CDR3 length: 13 residues. The CDR3 region has the DNA TGCAGTGCTACCCCGGACAGAGACAATGAGCAGTTCTTC. Protein product: CSATPDRDNEQFF.

This clonotype has just a few counts. The rearrangement joins TRBV6-5 to TRBJ1-4; D not certain. The CDR3 is 15 amino acids. Per germline, CDR1 MNHEY and CDR2 SVGAGI. V lost 2 bases and J 5 bases, leaving 12 bases between the germline ends. The CDR3 is CASSYVGRRNEKLFF. The CDR3 DNA sequence: TGTGCCAGCAGTTACGTAGGACGGCGAAATGAAAAACTGTTTTTT.

This clonotype was picked up a small number of times. This chain uses TRBV11-2 with TRBJ1-2; D perhaps matches TRBD1 (5 bases). With 2 bases removed from V and 4 bases from J, the gap between germline ends came to 8 bases. From germline, CDR1 is SGHAT and CDR2 FQNNGV. The CDR3 spans 13 residues. The CDR3 nucleotides read TGTGCCAGCAGCTTATTGGACACCTATGGCTACACCTTC. It specifies CASSLLDTYGYTF.

This chain links TRBV2 with TRBJ1-5, with a tentative D call TRBD1 (5 bases). The germline V and J ends were trimmed by 3 bases and 2 bases, with 11 bases remaining between them. CDR3 size: 15 residues. CDR1 and CDR2 from the germline V gene are SNHLY and FYNNEI. The CDR3 loop is CASSDWGSGNQPQHF. CDR3 in DNA: TGTGCCAGCAGTGACTGGGGCAGCGGCAATCAGCCCCAGCATTTT.

The genes are TRBV5-4 and TRBJ2-5; 12 bases map to TRBD2. V was clipped by 4 bases and J by 2 bases; unmatched bases: 6. The CDR3 contains 16 residues. Germline V gives CDR1 SGHNT, CDR2 YYREEE (reference sequence). In nucleotides, the CDR3 is TGTGCCAGCAGCCCTAGCGGGGGGGAATTTCAAGAGACCCAGTACTTC. It encodes CASSPSGGEFQETQYF. Based on the CDR3 plus reference TRBV5-4 and TRBJ2-5, the full variable domain is ETGVTQSPTHLIKTRGQQVTLRCSSQSGHNTVSWYQQALGQGPQFIFQYYREEENGRGNFPPRFSGLQFPNYSSELNVNALELDDSALYLCASSPSGGEFQETQYFGPGTRLLVL.

Only a few counts were recorded for this clonotype. The gene calls are TRBV3-1 and TRBJ2-3, with 11 nucleotides matching TRBD2. The CDR3 loop spans 17 amino acids. Germline V gene lookup returns CDR1 LGHDT and CDR2 YNNKEL (reference sequence). J lost 6 bases, V lost 5 bases, and 13 bases had no gene match. The CDR3 spells CASSSGVGGLAVDTQYF. The CDR3 DNA is TGTGCCAGCAGCTCTGGGGTCGGGGGACTAGCGGTGGATACGCAGTATTTT.

V gene TRBV15 combines with J gene TRBJ2-7; the D gene is possibly TRBD1 (6 bases). Germline CDR1 is LNHNV and CDR2 is YYDKDF (reference sequence). The CDR3 has 14 residues. The V gene lost 5 bases and the J gene lost 0 bases, with 11 bases spanning the gap. This CDR3 is CATSLDRSSYEQYF. For the CDR3, the DNA is TGTGCCACCAGCCTCGACAGGAGCTCCTACGAGCAGTACTTC.

This clonotype was seen more than once but under ten times. The chain couples TRBV5-1 to TRBJ2-2, with no clear D. Per germline, CDR1 SGHRS and CDR2 YFSETQ. The CDR3 is 13 amino acids. V dropped 1 base and J dropped 3 bases, with 4 bases sitting between them. The CDR3 reads CASSLPDTGELFF. CDR3 nucleotide sequence: TGCGCCAGCAGCTTGCCCGACACCGGGGAGCTGTTTTTT.

This clonotype was recorded a few times. The rearrangement joins TRBV4-1 to TRBJ1-1; a weak D match, TRBD1 (6 bases). The ends were cut back, 4 bases at V and 2 bases at J, with 11 bases in the middle. The CDR3 is 14 residues long. Germline-derived CDR1 and CDR2 are MGHRA and YSYEKL. CDR3 nucleotide sequence: TGCGCCAGCAGCCCATACAGGGATAACACTGAAGCTTTCTTT. This gives the protein CASSPYRDNTEAFF.

The table lists this clonotype with many counts. The rearrangement uses TRBV4-1 and TRBJ1-1; D ambiguous. Germline values: CDR1 MGHRA, CDR2 YSYEKL. Trimming stripped 1 base from V and 3 bases from J, with 12 bases between. The CDR3 length is 15 residues. The CDR3 here is CASSQVGGSYTEAFF. CDR3 DNA sequence: TGCGCCAGCAGCCAAGTGGGAGGGTCTTACACTGAAGCTTTCTTT.

V is TRBV4-1 and J is TRBJ2-7; TRBD1 matches 9 bases. V was pared by 8 bases and J by 2 bases, with 4 bases of the junction left unmatched. CDR3 length: 13 residues. Germline V CDR1 and CDR2: MGHRA, YSYEKL. The CDR3 sequence is CASSRQGAYEQYF. The CDR3 nucleotides are TGCGCCAGCTCTCGACAGGGGGCCTACGAGCAGTACTTC.

V is TRBV5-1 and J is TRBJ2-2; the D gene is possibly TRBD1 (5 bases). V lost 3 bases, J lost 2 bases, and 17 bases lay in between. The CDR3 is 17 residues long. The V gene's germline CDR1 is SGHRS and CDR2 YFSETQ. The CDR3 sequence is CASSSIPGLINTGELFF. In DNA, the CDR3 is TGCGCCAGCAGCTCCATACCAGGGCTAATTAACACCGGGGAGCTGTTTTTT.

This clonotype showed up just a few times. The chain employs TRBV6-5 and TRBJ1-2; D remains ambiguous. Germline CDR1 is MNHEY and CDR2 is SVGAGI. The CDR3 spans 12 residues. V dropped 6 bases and J dropped 8 bases, with 13 bases sitting between them. CDR3 nucleotides: TGTGCCAGCAGCCGCCTCCCGGGAGGCTACACCTTC. Translated: CASSRLPGGYTF.

This clonotype was detected a few times. The chain couples TRBV7-3 to TRBJ2-1; D might be TRBD2 (5 bases). Per the germline V gene, CDR1 is SGHTA and CDR2 is FQGTGA. This CDR3 has 14 amino acids. Trimming stripped 4 bases from V and 3 bases from J, with 10 bases between. CDR3 loop: CASSYLAGYNEQFF. The CDR3 coding sequence is TGTGCCAGCAGCTACCTAGCAGGCTACAATGAGCAGTTCTTC.

This clonotype has just a few counts. The V and J genes are TRBV14 and TRBJ2-1; TRBD1 is a possible D gene (5 bases). V lost 0 bases and J lost 4, with 10 bases in between. CDR1 is SGHDN, CDR2 FVKESK, per germline. This CDR3 is 15 amino acids long. The CDR3 is CASSQEQEHYNEQFF. CDR3 bases: TGTGCCAGCAGCCAAGAACAGGAGCATTACAATGAGCAGTTCTTC.

The table lists this clonotype with a few counts. This chain uses TRBV12-3 or TRBV12-4 with TRBJ2-3, with TRBD2 matching 7 bases. With 3 bases clipped from V and 6 bases from J, the junction kept 9 bases outside the gene matches. The CDR3 is 15 residues long. CDR3 DNA: TGTGCCAGCAGTTTTAGGCTAGCGGTCCTTGATACGCAGTATTTT. Encoded protein: CASSFRLAVLDTQYF.

The chain combines TRBV4-3 with TRBJ2-7; possibly TRBD2 for D (6 bases). CDR1 is LGHNA, CDR2 YSLEER, per germline. The CDR3 spans 16 residues. Between the trimmed V and J ends, which lost 1 base and 4 bases, there was a span of 17 bases. The CDR3 region is CASSQVAMGEAYEQYF. CDR3 nucleotide sequence: TGCGCCAGCAGCCAAGTTGCAATGGGGGAGGCGTACGAGCAGTACTTC.

This clonotype was counted only a few times. This rearrangement joins TRBV12-3 or TRBV12-4 to TRBJ2-1, with D possibly being TRBD1 or TRBD2 (5 bases each). This CDR3 spans 14 amino acids. The germline V and J ends were trimmed by 5 bases and 9 bases, with 17 bases remaining between them. In nucleotides, the CDR3 is TGTGCCAGCAGTCGCCCCCCCCCCGGGGCTGAGCAGTTCTTC. This gives the protein CASSRPPPGAEQFF.

This clonotype was observed at least ten times. V gene TRBV5-1 combines with J gene TRBJ1-5, with TRBD1 as a possible D gene (6 bases). CDR1 SGHRS and CDR2 YFSETQ come from the germline V gene. V was cut by 5 bases and J by 2 bases, with 14 bases left in between. CDR3 length: 15 amino acids. The CDR3 region is CASRRDTQGNQPQHF. The CDR3 DNA reads TGCGCCAGCAGGCGGGACACCCAGGGCAATCAGCCCCAGCATTTT.